The clone carrying this T cell receptor (beta chain) appeared a few times. Its specificity is unknown. TCRdb re-derived calls from the 5' RACE reads in MiXCR, one entry per CDR3 protein. Of about 340,000 distinct CDR3 sequences in the sample, 14% to 15% were seen once. V trimming: 5 bases; J trimming: 2 bases; junction bases outside the gene matches: 6. The germline V gene has CDR1 MNHEY and CDR2 SMNVEV (reference sequence). The CDR3 spans 16 residues. The entry originates in a study of CD8 T cells in ankylosing spondylitis. Study-wide results and caveats: Disease-linked clones reportedly concentrated significantly in matched ankylosing spondylitis synovial fluid.

The material sequenced was blood, either unsorted or a sorted T cell fraction (not recorded which). The receptor comes from a male donor with ankylosing spondylitis or in good health (not recorded which). This chain joins TRBV27 and TRBJ2-5; 12 bases are a match to TRBD2. The CDR3: CASSPWGLAGQETQYF. The CDR3 region has the DNA TGTGCCAGCAGTCCCTGGGGACTAGCGGGTCAAGAGACCCAGTACTTC.